Below, 22 T cell receptor beta chains from the same sample are listed, as sequenced in a study of T cell responses to AZD1222 COVID-19 vaccine. The data were produced by immunoSEQ multiplex PCR, yet TCRdb's version contains in-frame clones alone and is incomplete. The sample holds about 270,000 clones, roughly 93% seen once. Sequenced material: peripheral blood, taken 28 days after the second AZD1222 dose. These receptors were taken from an adult who received the AZD1222 COVID-19 vaccine.

V usage is TRBV7-6 and J usage is TRBJ2-1; D is unresolved. V was clipped by 6 bases and J by 4 bases, with 16 bases between them. The germline gives CDR1 SGHVS, CDR2 FNYEAQ. This CDR3 comprises 15 residues. The CDR3 coding sequence is TGTGCCAGCAGTCAAGGGTCTTTCTGGTACAATGAGCAGTTCTTC. The encoded protein is CASSQGSFWYNEQFF.

The V gene is TRBV28, the J gene TRBJ2-7; TRBD2 aligns across 9 bases. Germline V lookup: CDR1 MDHEN, CDR2 SYDVKM. The CDR3 totals 14 residues. Losses at the gene ends were 7 bases for V and 7 bases for J; bases not matched to a gene: 11. The CDR3 sequence is CASNPGLAPGEQYF. CDR3 coding DNA: TGTGCCAGCAACCCGGGACTAGCCCCGGGGGAGCAGTACTTC.

Notes on this clone: A read error may account for a junction end that differs from germline. This chain uses TRBV14 with TRBJ2-1; 9 bases align to TRBD1. There are 15 residues in the CDR3. In germline, CDR1 is SGHDN, CDR2 FVKESK. CDR3 loop: CASSPLGQGYSEQFF. CDR3 DNA: TGTGCCAGCAGTCCTTTAGGACAGGGGTACAGTGAGCAGTTCTTC.

The J gene is TRBJ2-7, the V gene TRBV28, with TRBD1 matching 9 bases. Germline-derived CDR1 and CDR2 are MDHEN and SYDVKM. After removal of 5 bases from V and 0 bases from J, the junction contained 8 bases not matched to a gene. The CDR3 has 16 residues. CDR3 protein: CASSQGTGRSSYEQYF. The CDR3 region has the DNA TGTGCCAGCAGTCAAGGGACAGGGCGAAGCTCCTACGAGCAGTACTTC.

In its sample, this clone was seen once. V and J are TRBV10-3 and TRBJ2-3; TRBD1 is a possible D gene (5 bases). CDR1 is ENHRY, CDR2 SYGVKD, per germline. Trimming pared 0 bases from V and 6 bases from J, leaving 25 bases between. The CDR3 has 19 residues. CDR3 bases: TGTGCCATCAGTGAGTCGACTCAGGATTGGGTTCTGGGGCGGGATACGCAGTATTTT. As protein: CAISESTQDWVLGRDTQYF.

This chain links TRBV28 with TRBJ1-6; no clear D gene. This CDR3 is 14 amino acids long. CDR1 is MDHEN and CDR2 is SYDVKM in the germline V gene. The V end was cut by 4 bases, the J end by 6 bases, with 10 bases between. The CDR3 sequence is CASSSPGANSPLHF. CDR3 nucleotide sequence: TGTGCCAGCAGTTCTCCTGGAGCTAATTCACCCCTCCACTTT.

The rearrangement uses TRBV7-2 and TRBJ1-3; D gene ambiguous. CDR1 and CDR2 (germline): SGHTA, FQGNSA. Trimming pared 1 base from V and 0 bases from J, leaving 10 bases between. The CDR3 runs to 16 residues. CDR3 bases: TGTGCCAGCAGCTTAGTTAGCCAAAACTCTGGAAACACCATATATTTT. This translates into CASSLVSQNSGNTIYF.

This sequence joins TRBV29-1 and TRBJ2-7; 8 bases are shared with TRBD2. CDR1 is SQVTM and CDR2 is ANQGSEA in the germline V gene. The CDR3 spans 16 residues. V lost 3 bases and J lost 0; bases outside the gene matches: 10. CDR3 bases: TGCAGCGTTGACGGGGGGGCTAGCGGAGACTCCTACGAGCAGTACTTC. It encodes CSVDGGASGDSYEQYF.

The chain employs TRBV10-3 and TRBJ2-3, with D tentatively TRBD1 or TRBD2 (5 bases each). V was shortened by 3 bases and J by 0 bases, with 10 bases between the two germline ends. Germline V CDR1 and CDR2: ENHRY, SYGVKD. This CDR3 is 15 amino acids long. CDR3 region: CAISERGVSTDTQYF. In DNA, the CDR3 is TGTGCCATCAGTGAAAGAGGGGTGAGCACAGATACGCAGTATTTT.

This sequence joins TRBV27 and TRBJ1-1; perhaps TRBD1 as D (6 bases). Trimming cost V 3 bases and J 5 bases, with 13 bases left between them. This CDR3 is 14 amino acids long. The V gene's germline CDR1 is MNHEY and CDR2 SMNVEV (reference sequence). In DNA, the CDR3 is TGTGCCAGCAGTTTCGCAGGGGAGTGGACTGAAGCTTTCTTT. Translation: CASSFAGEWTEAFF.

The chain links TRBV28 to TRBJ2-3, with D possibly being TRBD2 (5 bases). Germline CDR1 MDHEN, CDR2 SYDVKM. V lost 2 bases, J lost 0 bases, and 12 bases lay in between. The CDR3 has 16 amino acids. This CDR3 is CASSLIDYTSTDTQYF. DNA for the CDR3: TGTGCCAGCAGTTTAATAGACTATACGAGCACAGATACGCAGTATTTT. Complete variable domain (other parts from reference TRBV28 and TRBJ2-3): DVKVTQSSRYLVKRTGEKVFLECVQDMDHENMFWYRQDPGLGLRLIYFSYDVKMKEKGDIPEGYSVSREKKERFSLILESASTNQTSMYLCASSLIDYTSTDTQYFGPGTRLTVL.

The gene calls are TRBV29-1 and TRBJ1-1, with D tentatively TRBD1 (5 bases). The germline gives CDR1 SQVTM, CDR2 ANQGSEA. Trimming cost V 4 bases and J 0 bases, with 15 bases left between them. The CDR3 contains 15 residues. The CDR3 loop reads CSVASGWGMNTEAFF. CDR3 coding DNA: TGCAGCGTTGCATCAGGGTGGGGAATGAACACTGAAGCTTTCTTT.

The rearrangement joins TRBV3-1 (or the pseudogene TRBV3-2) to TRBJ1-2; D ambiguous. The CDR3 is made up of 15 amino acids. V dropped 0 bases and J dropped 5 bases, with 13 bases sitting between them. The germline V gene encodes CDR1 LGHDT and CDR2 YNNKEL (reference sequence). This CDR3 reads CASSQDPGGGYGYTF. CDR3 in DNA: TGTGCCAGCAGCCAAGATCCGGGAGGTGGTTATGGCTACACCTTC.

V is TRBV24-1 and J is TRBJ2-6; TRBD2 aligns across 9 bases. V gave up 12 bases and J gave up 0 bases; unmatched junction bases: 11. This CDR3 spans 17 amino acids. Germline V CDR1 and CDR2: KGHDR, SFDVKD. The CDR3 nucleotides are TGTGCCCCCGGGGCGCGGGGGGGCCCCTCTGGGGCCAACGTCCTGACTTTC. The encoded protein is CAPGARGGPSGANVLTF.

V and J are TRBV4-1 and TRBJ1-2, with TRBD1 matching 7 bases. Germline CDR1 and CDR2: MGHRA and YSYEKL. This CDR3 comprises 15 residues. Germline trimming cut 3 bases from V and 7 bases from J; bases unmatched to any gene: 11. The DNA of the CDR3 is TGCGCCAGCAGCCAGGATACCCTAGACAGGGCTGGCTACACCTTC. Protein sequence: CASSQDTLDRAGYTF.

J is TRBJ2-1 and V is TRBV11-3, with D perhaps matching TRBD1 (6 bases). Germline V gene sequence: CDR1 SGHNT, CDR2 YENEEA. V shed 5 bases and J shed 8 bases, with 13 bases lying between them. This CDR3 region has 13 residues. The CDR3 bases are TGTGCCAGCAGCACAGGGCTAGAGGATGAGCAGTTCTTC. Its translation is CASSTGLEDEQFF.

Details on this clone: The junction departs from the called germline gene at one end, perhaps through a read error. The chain is built from TRBV29-1 and TRBJ1-2, with D uncertain. Germline V gene lookup returns CDR1 SQVTM and CDR2 ANQGSEA. This CDR3 comprises 11 residues. The CDR3 here is CTVSLNYGYTF. In DNA form, the CDR3 reads TGCACCGTTTCCCTCAACTATGGCTACACCTTC.

CDR3 loop: CASSPRDPSSEGYTF. The CDR3 region has the DNA TGTGCCAGCAGCCCGCGCGACCCGTCAAGTGAGGGCTACACCTTC. This chain links TRBV7-2 with TRBJ1-2; D unclear. Between the trimmed V and J ends, which lost 5 bases and 8 bases, there was a span of 21 bases. This CDR3 spans 15 amino acids. In germline, CDR1 is SGHTA, CDR2 FQGNSA.

The chain combines TRBV28 with TRBJ2-7; 8 bases are shared with TRBD2. The V segment lost 6 bases and the J segment 2 bases; nucleotides outside the gene matches: 6. Germline CDR1 MDHEN, CDR2 SYDVKM. The CDR3 is 14 amino acids. CDR3 DNA sequence: TGTGCCAGCAGCAATCAGCGGGGGCCCTACGAGCAGTACTTC. This sequence encodes CASSNQRGPYEQYF.

Concerning this clone itself: An end of the junction does not agree with germline; a read error may underlie this. The chain recombines TRBV3-1 (or the pseudogene TRBV3-2) with TRBJ2-7; weak D call: TRBD2 (6 bases). This CDR3 has 8 residues. Germline lookup yields CDR1 LGHDT and CDR2 YNNKEL (reference sequence). This CDR3 is CASSQGTF. DNA for the CDR3: TGTGCCAGCAGCCAGGGGACTTTC.

The chain is built from TRBV6-2 or TRBV6-3 and TRBJ2-7, with D possibly matching TRBD1 (5 bases). The CDR3 is 17 residues long. Between the trimmed V and J ends, which lost 1 base and 2 bases, there was a span of 18 bases. Germline CDR1 and CDR2: MNHEY and SVGEGT. The CDR3: CASSYLSRVDMTYEQYF. The DNA for the CDR3 is TGTGCCAGCAGTTACTTGTCCAGGGTTGATATGACCTACGAGCAGTACTTC.

In DNA, the CDR3 is TGTGCCAGCAGCGGACAGGGACATCAGCCCCAGCATTTT. Translation: CASSGQGHQPQHF. The chain is built from TRBV6-5 and TRBJ1-5, with TRBD1 matching 8 bases. Germline values: CDR1 MNHEY, CDR2 SVGAGI. The junction had 3 bases not matched to a gene; V was cut back by 6 bases and J by 5 bases. The CDR3 covers 13 residues.